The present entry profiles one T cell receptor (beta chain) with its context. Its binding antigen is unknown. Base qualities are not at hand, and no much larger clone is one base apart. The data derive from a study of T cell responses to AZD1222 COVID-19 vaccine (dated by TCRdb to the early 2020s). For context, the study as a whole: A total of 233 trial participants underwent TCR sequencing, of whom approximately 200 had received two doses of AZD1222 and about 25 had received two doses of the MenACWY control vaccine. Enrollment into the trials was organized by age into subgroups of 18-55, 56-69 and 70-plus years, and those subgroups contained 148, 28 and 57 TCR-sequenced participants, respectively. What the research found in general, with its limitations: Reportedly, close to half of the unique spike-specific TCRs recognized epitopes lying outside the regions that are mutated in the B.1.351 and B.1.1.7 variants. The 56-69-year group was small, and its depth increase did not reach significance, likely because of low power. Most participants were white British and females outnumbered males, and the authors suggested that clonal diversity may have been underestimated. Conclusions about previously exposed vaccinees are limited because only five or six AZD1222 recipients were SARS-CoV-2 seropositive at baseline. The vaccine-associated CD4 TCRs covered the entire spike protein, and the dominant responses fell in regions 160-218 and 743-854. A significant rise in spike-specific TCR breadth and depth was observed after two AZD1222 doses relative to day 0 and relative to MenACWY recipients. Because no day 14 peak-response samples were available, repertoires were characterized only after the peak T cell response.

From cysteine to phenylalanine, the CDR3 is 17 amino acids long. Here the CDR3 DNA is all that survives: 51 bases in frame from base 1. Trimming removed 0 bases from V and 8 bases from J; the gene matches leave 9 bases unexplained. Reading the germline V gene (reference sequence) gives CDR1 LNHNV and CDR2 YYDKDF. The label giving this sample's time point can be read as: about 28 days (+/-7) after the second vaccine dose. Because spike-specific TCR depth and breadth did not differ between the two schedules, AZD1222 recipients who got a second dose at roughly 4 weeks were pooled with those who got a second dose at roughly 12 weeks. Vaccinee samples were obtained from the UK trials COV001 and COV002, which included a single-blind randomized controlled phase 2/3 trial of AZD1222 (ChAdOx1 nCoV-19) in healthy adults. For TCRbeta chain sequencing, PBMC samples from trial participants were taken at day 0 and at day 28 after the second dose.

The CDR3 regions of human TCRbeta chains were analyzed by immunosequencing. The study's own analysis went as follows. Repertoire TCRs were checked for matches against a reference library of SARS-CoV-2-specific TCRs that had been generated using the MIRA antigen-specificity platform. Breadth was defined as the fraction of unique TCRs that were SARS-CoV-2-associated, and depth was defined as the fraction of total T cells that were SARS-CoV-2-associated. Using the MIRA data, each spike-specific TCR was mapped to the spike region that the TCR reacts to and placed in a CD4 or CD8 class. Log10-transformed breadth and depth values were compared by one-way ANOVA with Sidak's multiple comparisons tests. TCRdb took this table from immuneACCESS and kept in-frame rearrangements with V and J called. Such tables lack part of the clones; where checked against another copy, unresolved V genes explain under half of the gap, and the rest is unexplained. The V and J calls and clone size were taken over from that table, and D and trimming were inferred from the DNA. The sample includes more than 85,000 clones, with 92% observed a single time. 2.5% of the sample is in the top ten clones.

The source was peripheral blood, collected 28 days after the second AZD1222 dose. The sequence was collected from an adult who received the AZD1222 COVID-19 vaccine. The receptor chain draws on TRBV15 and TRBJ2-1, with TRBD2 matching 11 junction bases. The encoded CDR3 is CATSRDTLLAGDHEQFF. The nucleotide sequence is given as TGTGCCACCAGCAGAGATACATTACTAGCGGGGGATCATGAGCAGTTCTTC.